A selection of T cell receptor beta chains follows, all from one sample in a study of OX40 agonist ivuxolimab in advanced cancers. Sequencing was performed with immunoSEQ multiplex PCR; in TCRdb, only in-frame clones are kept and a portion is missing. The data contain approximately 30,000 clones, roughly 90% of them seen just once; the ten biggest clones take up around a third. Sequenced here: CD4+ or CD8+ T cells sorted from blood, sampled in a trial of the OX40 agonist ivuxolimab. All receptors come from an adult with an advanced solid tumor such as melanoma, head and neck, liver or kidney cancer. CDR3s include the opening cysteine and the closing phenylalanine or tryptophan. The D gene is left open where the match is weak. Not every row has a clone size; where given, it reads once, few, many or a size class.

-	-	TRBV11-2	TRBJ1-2	TGTGCCAGCACCCACGAGGGTGATGGCTACACCTTC	CASTHEGDGYTF
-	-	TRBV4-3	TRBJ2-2	TGCGCCAGCAGCCCACTATCGGCCGACACCGGGGAGCTGTTTTTT	CASSPLSADTGELFF
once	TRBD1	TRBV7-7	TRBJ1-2	TGTGCTAGCAGTCATTACGCGTCGACAGGGAATACCTATGGCTACACCTTC	CASSHYASTGNTYGYTF
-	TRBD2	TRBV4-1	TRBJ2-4	TGCGCCAGCAGCCCCCGCGGAGCGGGGTGGACCAAAAACATTCAGTACTTC	CASSPRGAGWTKNIQYF
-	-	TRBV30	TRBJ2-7	TGTGCCTGGAGTGTAGCAGGGGACAACGAGCAGTACTTC	CAWSVAGDNEQYF
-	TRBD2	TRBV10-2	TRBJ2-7	TGCGCCAGCACAAGCGGGAGCTCCTACGAGCAGTACTTC	CASTSGSSYEQYF
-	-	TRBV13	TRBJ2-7	TGTGCCAGCAGCTTTTTGTTGGACTCCTACGAGCAGTACTTC	CASSFLLDSYEQYF
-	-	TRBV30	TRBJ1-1	TGTGCCTGGAGTGGCGGTACGGGTATGAACACTGAAGCTTTCTTT	CAWSGGTGMNTEAFF
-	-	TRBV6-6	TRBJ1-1	TGTGCCAGCAGCCCCAAAGGGTCGAGGCTGAACACTGAAGCTTTCTTT	CASSPKGSRLNTEAFF
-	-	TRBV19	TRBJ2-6	TGTGCCAGTAGTATTCAGAACTCTGGGGCCAACGTCCTGACTTTC	CASSIQNSGANVLTF
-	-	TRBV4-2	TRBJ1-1	TGTGCCAGCAGCCATGGGGCCGGGAACACTGAAGCTTTCTTT	CASSHGAGNTEAFF
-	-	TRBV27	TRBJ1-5	TGTGCCAGCAGTTTTACAGGGTGGGGTCAGCCCCAGCATTTT	CASSFTGWGQPQHF
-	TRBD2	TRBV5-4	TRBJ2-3	TGTGCCAGCAGCTACCCTAGCGGGAGGGCCATTATAGATACGCAGTATTTT	CASSYPSGRAIIDTQYF
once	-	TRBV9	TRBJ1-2	TGTGCCAGCAGCTCCAGTGACCTGGAGGACTATGGCTACACCTTC	CASSSSDLEDYGYTF
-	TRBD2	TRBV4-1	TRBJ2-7	TGCGCCAGCAGCCACAAAGCAGCGGGAGGAACGGACGAGCAGTACTTC	CASSHKAAGGTDEQYF
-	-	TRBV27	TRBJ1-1	TGTGCCAGCAGTTTAGGGGGGCCAGCTGAAGCTTTCTTT	CASSLGGPAEAFF
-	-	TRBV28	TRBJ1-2	TGTGCCAGCAGTTCCTTGTGGGGGGCGGTTGGCTACACCTTC	CASSSLWGAVGYTF
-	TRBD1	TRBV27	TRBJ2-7	TGTGCCAGCAGTTTAGCCTCCGGGACAGTATCCTACGAGCAGTACTTC	CASSLASGTVSYEQYF
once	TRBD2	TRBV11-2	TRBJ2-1	TGTGCCAGCAGCTTTAGACTAGCTAGTGAGCAGTTCTTC	CASSFRLASEQFF
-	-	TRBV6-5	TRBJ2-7	TGTGCCAGCAAGACAATTTTAGGCTACGAGCAGTACTTC	CASKTILGYEQYF
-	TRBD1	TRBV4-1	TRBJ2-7	TGCGCCAGCAGCCAAGGCCCGACAGGGGTAACCTACGAGCAGTACTTC	CASSQGPTGVTYEQYF
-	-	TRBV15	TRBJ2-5	TGTGCCACCAGCAGAGCAAACAGCCAGCGAGAGACCCAGTACTTC	CATSRANSQRETQYF
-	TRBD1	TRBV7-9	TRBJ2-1	TGTGCCAGCACCCGGACAGGTGCATCCAATGAGCAGTTCTTC	CASTRTGASNEQFF
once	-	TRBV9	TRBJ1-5	TGTGCCAGCAGCTCTACAGGGAGTCAGCCCCAGCATTTT	CASSSTGSQPQHF
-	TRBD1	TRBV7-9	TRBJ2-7	TGTGCCAGCAGCTCCACCAACGTCCGGGACAGGGTCACGCTGTACGAGCAGTACTTC	CASSSTNVRDRVTLYEQYF